The clone carrying this T cell receptor (beta chain) was seen ten or more times. The antigen is not known. Germline V gene lookup returns CDR1 SGHVS and CDR2 FQNEAQ. The V gene lost 5 bases and the J gene lost 0 bases, with 14 bases spanning the gap. CDR3 length: 15 residues. Sequencing involved patients with CD8+CD57+ cell expansion previously shown by flow cytometry. The data are from a study of CD8+CD57+ T cells in acquired aplastic anemia. Study results and caveats: Patients and controls turned out to have approximately 29 CD8+ CDR3 sequences in common.

CDR3 and TCR beta VDJ profiling relied on genomic DNA as the template. TCRdb re-called the reads with MiXCR, one entry per CDR3 protein. The table has more than 95,000 distinct CDR3 sequences, about 40% seen once; the top ten hold more than 2.5%. The chain carries TRBV7-8 and TRBJ2-7; D is perhaps TRBD2 (7 bases). The origin of this receptor is a human donor with aplastic anemia. Sequenced material: sorted CD4+, CD8+, or CD8+CD57+ T cells (not recorded which) from PBMCs. CDR3 DNA sequence: TGTGCCAGCAGCCTGAGGGGGGGACGCTCCTACGAGCAGTACGTC. This translates into CASSLRGGRSYEQYV.